These 13 T cell receptor beta chains originate from one sample sequenced in a study of CD8 T cells in Susac syndrome. Reverse transcription of 0.5 to 1 ug RNA was performed with random hexamers. TCRdb reprocessed the immunoSEQ multiplex PCR reads with MiXCR, giving one entry per CDR3 protein. The profile shows about 300,000 distinct CDR3 sequences, about nine tenths of them singletons. The sample consisted of CD8+ T cells from PBMCs. The receptor set was obtained from a human donor with multiple sclerosis.

CDR3 sequence (DNA): TGTGCCAGCAAGGCTAGCGGGACCGGGGAGCTGTTTTTT. It yields the protein CASKASGTGELFF. This chain uses TRBV7-9 with TRBJ2-2, with 8 bases aligning to TRBD2. The V gene's germline CDR1 is SEHNR and CDR2 FQNEAQ (reference sequence). Unmatched junction bases numbered 3, after V lost 7 bases and J lost 5 bases. This CDR3 is built from 13 residues.

The gene calls are TRBV19 and TRBJ2-7; 7 nucleotides match TRBD1. Trimming took 1 base from V and 4 from J; bases not matched to a gene: 7. CDR3 size: 15 residues. Per germline, CDR1 LNHDA and CDR2 SQIVND (reference sequence). Written as DNA, the CDR3 is TGTGCCAGTAGTATAGGCTTGGGGACAGATTACGAGCAGTACTTC. Translation: CASSIGLGTDYEQYF.

The chain employs TRBV20-1 and TRBJ2-3; D call uncertain. There are 10 residues in the CDR3. V was cut by 3 bases and J by 4 bases, with 2 bases left in between. CDR1 is DFQATT and CDR2 is SNEGSKA in the germline V gene (reference sequence). The CDR3 DNA follows: TGCAGTGCTAGCCCAGATACGCAGTATTTT. This encodes CSASPDTQYF.

This clonotype was observed a single time. The V call is TRBV20-1, the J call TRBJ2-2, with D possibly matching TRBD2 (5 bases). This CDR3 is built from 16 residues. Germline CDR1 DFQATT, CDR2 SNEGSKA (reference sequence). Trimming pared 0 bases from V and 4 bases from J, leaving 15 bases between. DNA of the CDR3: TGCAGTGCTAGAGATCTCTATAGGGCGGGCACCGGGGAGCTGTTTTTT. Translated: CSARDLYRAGTGELFF.

This chain links TRBV6-5 with TRBJ2-1; D is possibly TRBD2 (5 bases). Germline CDR1 and CDR2: MNHEY and SVGAGI. V was cut by 3 bases and J by 4 bases, with 13 bases left in between. There are 15 residues in the CDR3. CDR3 protein: CASSYRPGDYNEQFF. DNA for the CDR3: TGTGCCAGCAGTTATCGTCCCGGGGATTACAATGAGCAGTTCTTC.

The rearrangement links TRBV20-1 to TRBJ1-5; D remains ambiguous. This CDR3 is built from 15 residues. V lost 0 bases and J 6 bases, leaving 15 bases between the germline ends. CDR1 and CDR2 (germline): DFQATT, SNEGSKA (reference sequence). The CDR3 region has the DNA TGCAGTGCTAGAGATGTGAGCCAAGTGAGTCAGCCCCAGCATTTT. This encodes CSARDVSQVSQPQHF.

The J gene is TRBJ2-7, the V gene TRBV27; 8 positions agree with TRBD1. The CDR3 consists of 14 residues. V gave up 5 bases and J gave up 4 bases; unmatched junction bases: 7. Per germline, CDR1 MNHEY and CDR2 SMNVEV (reference sequence). The CDR3 is CASSVQGAVYEQYF. CDR3 nucleotide sequence: TGTGCCAGCAGTGTCCAGGGGGCTGTGTACGAGCAGTACTTC.

The V and J genes are TRBV28 and TRBJ2-3; TRBD1 matches 8 bases. The CDR3 loop spans 16 amino acids. CDR1 and CDR2 from the germline V gene are MDHEN and SYDVKM. After removal of 4 bases from V and 4 bases from J, the junction contained 10 bases not matched to a gene. CDR3 sequence: CASSSLTDRGADTQYF. The DNA for the CDR3 is TGTGCCAGCAGTTCCTTAACAGACAGGGGCGCAGATACGCAGTATTTT.

CDR3: CASSYSGLEWYF. CDR3 nucleotides: TGTGCCAGCAGTTACTCTGGGCTAGAGTGGTATTTT. This chain connects TRBV6-2 or TRBV6-3 to TRBJ2-3; no firm D call. V lost 0 bases and J 14 bases, leaving 12 bases between the germline ends. This CDR3 contains 12 residues. Germline-derived CDR1 and CDR2 are MNHEY and SVGEGT.

This rearrangement joins TRBV4-2 to TRBJ2-6; D gene uncertain. The CDR3 sequence is 17 residues long. Germline lookup yields CDR1 LGHNA and CDR2 YNFKEQ. V lost 0 bases to trimming and J lost 0 bases, with 9 bases between them. This chain's CDR3 is CASSQEGGISGANVLTF. CDR3 in DNA: TGTGCCAGCAGCCAAGAAGGCGGTATCTCTGGGGCCAACGTCCTGACTTTC.

This chain joins TRBV30 and TRBJ1-2; the D gene is possibly TRBD1 (6 bases). This CDR3 contains 13 residues. Trimming shortened V by 0 bases and J by 6 bases, and 11 bases separated the two germline ends. The germline gives CDR1 GTSNPN, CDR2 SVGIG (reference sequence). The CDR3 DNA reads as TGTGCCTGGAGTGTAGGGGGGGCCCATGGCTACACCTTC. The encoded protein is CAWSVGGAHGYTF.

This rearrangement joins TRBV18 to TRBJ2-1, with 10 bases fitting TRBD1. V trimming: 0 bases; J trimming: 9 bases; junction bases outside the gene matches: 8. Germline V gene sequence: CDR1 KGHSH, CDR2 LQKENI. CDR3 length: 16 residues. In nucleotides, the CDR3 is TGTGCCAGCTCACCACCTCAGGGGACAGGGGTGGTTGAGCAGTTCTTC. It is translated as CASSPPQGTGVVEQFF.

This clonotype was observed once. The CDR3 nucleotides read TGCAGCGTTGAAGAGGGATATCAGACCGGGGAGCTGTTTTTT. It is translated as CSVEEGYQTGELFF. The chain links TRBV29-1 to TRBJ2-2; D call uncertain. The V and J ends lost 0 bases and 5 bases respectively, with 10 bases between them. The germline gives CDR1 SQVTM, CDR2 ANQGSEA. CDR3 length equals 14 residues.